This T cell receptor beta chain emerged from a study of graft-versus-host responses after intestinal transplantation. Study-level background: Among the recipients, all got anti-thymocyte globulin induction and then tacrolimus and steroids for approximately 3 years.

Profiling relied on immunoSEQ multiplex PCR, and the TCRdb table lists in-frame clones only, not all of them. The table lists approximately 85,000 clones, 75% to 95% of them singletons. V was pared by 5 bases and J by 5 bases, with 0 bases of the junction left unmatched. The CDR3 contains 13 residues. CDR1 is SGHTA, CDR2 FQGTGA, per germline. Only a few counts were recorded for this clone. As yet, its antigen is unknown. Study-wide points: Individuals who had graft-donor T cell macrochimerism had allografts that showed high graft-versus-host to host-versus-graft clonal ratios. The authors found GvH clones in recipient marrow, some appearing first in ileum or blood.

The source was unstimulated CD8+ T cells sorted from spleen or lymph node cells, collected before transplant. This sequence was found in a human donor who was the organ donor for an intestinal transplant. The chain joins TRBV7-3 to TRBJ2-7, with TRBD2 matching over 13 bases. As DNA, the CDR3 is TGTGCCAGCAGCGGACTAGCGGGAGACGAGCAGTACTTC. As protein: CASSGLAGDEQYF.